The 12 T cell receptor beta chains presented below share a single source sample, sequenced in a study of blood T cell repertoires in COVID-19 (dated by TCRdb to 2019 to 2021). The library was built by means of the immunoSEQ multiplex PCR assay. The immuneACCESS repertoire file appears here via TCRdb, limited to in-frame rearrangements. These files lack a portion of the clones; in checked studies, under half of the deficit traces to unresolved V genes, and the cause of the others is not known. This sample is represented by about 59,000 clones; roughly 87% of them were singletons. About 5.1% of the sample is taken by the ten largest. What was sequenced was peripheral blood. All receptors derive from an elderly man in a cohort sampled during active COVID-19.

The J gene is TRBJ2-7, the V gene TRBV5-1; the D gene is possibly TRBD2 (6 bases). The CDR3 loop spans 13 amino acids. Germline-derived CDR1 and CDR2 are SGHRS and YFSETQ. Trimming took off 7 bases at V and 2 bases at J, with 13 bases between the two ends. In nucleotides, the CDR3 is TGCGCCAGCCGTTTGGGGGAGGCCTACGAGCAGTACTTC. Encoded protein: CASRLGEAYEQYF.

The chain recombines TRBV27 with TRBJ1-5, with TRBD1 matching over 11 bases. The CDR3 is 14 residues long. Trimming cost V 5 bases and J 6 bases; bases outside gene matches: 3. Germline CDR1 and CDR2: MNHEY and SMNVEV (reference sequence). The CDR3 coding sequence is TGTGCCAGCAGTCGGACAGGGGGCTTTCAGCCCCAGCATTTT. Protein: CASSRTGGFQPQHF.

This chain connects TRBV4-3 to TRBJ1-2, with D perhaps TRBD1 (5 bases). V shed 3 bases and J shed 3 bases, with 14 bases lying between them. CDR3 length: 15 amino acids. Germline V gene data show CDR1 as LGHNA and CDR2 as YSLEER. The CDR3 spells CASSHVGGIDYGYTF. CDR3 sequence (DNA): TGCGCCAGCAGCCATGTGGGGGGGATAGACTATGGCTACACCTTC.

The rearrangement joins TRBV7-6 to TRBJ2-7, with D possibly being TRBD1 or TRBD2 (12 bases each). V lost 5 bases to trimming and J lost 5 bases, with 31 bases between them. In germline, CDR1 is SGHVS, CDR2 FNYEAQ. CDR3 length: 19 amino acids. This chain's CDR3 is CASSGDRGRLAGGPDEQYF. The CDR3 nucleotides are TGTGCCAGCAGCGGGGACAGGGGGCGTCTAGCGGGAGGGCCGGACGAGCAGTACTTC.

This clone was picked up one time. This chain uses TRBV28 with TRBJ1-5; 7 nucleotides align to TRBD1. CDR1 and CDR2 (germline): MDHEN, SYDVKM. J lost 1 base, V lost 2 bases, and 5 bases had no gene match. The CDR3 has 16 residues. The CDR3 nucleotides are TGTGCCAGCAGTTTACCCCCAGGGGGAAGCAATCAGCCCCAGCATTTT. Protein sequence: CASSLPPGGSNQPQHF. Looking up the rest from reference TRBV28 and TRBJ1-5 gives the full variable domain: DVKVTQSSRYLVKRTGEKVFLECVQDMDHENMFWYRQDPGLGLRLIYFSYDVKMKEKGDIPEGYSVSREKKERFSLILESASTNQTSMYLCASSLPPGGSNQPQHFGDGTRLSIL.

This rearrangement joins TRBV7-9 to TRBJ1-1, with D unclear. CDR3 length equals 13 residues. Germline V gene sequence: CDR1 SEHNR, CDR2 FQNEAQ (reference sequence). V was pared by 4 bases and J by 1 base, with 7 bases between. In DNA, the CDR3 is TGTGCCAGCAGCTCTCGACAGAACACTGAAGCTTTCTTT. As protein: CASSSRQNTEAFF. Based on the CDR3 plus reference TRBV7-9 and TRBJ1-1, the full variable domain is DTGVSQNPRHKITKRGQNVTFRCDPISEHNRLYWYRQTLGQGPEFLTYFQNEAQLEKSRLLSDRFSAERPKGSFSTLEIQRTEQGDSAMYLCASSSRQNTEAFFGQGTRLTVV.

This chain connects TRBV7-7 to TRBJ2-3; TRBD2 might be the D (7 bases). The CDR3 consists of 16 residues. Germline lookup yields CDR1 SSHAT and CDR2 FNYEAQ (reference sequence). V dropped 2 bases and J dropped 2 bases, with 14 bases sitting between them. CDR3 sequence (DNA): TGTGCCAGCAGCTTATTGGCGGGGGCCCCCACAGATACGCAGTATTTT. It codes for CASSLLAGAPTDTQYF.

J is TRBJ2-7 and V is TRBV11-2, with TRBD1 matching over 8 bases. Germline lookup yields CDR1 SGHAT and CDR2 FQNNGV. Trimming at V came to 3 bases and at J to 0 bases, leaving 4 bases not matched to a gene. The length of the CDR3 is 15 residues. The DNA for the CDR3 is TGTGCCAGCAGCTTTCAGGGGGCAAGCTCCTACGAGCAGTACTTC. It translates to CASSFQGASSYEQYF.

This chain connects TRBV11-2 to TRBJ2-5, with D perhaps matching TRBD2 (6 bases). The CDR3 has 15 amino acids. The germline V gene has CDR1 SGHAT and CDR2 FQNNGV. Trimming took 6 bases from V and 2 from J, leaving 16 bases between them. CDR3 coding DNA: TGTGCCAGCAGGCCTCGGGCGGGGTCGCAAGAGACCCAGTACTTC. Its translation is CASRPRAGSQETQYF.

The CDR3 DNA sequence: TGTGCCAGCAGTGAATGGGGCGGGAGCTCTCGGGAGACCCAGTACTTC. The encoded protein is CASSEWGGSSRETQYF. This chain uses TRBV25-1 with TRBJ2-5, with 7 bases fitting TRBD2. Germline lookup yields CDR1 MGHDK and CDR2 SYGVNS. The CDR3 is 16 residues long. After removal of 1 base from V and 5 bases from J, the junction contained 10 bases not matched to a gene. The variable domain in full, completed from reference TRBV25-1 and TRBJ2-5, reads EADIYQTPRYLVIGTGKKITLECSQTMGHDKMYWYQQDPGMELHLIHYSYGVNSTEKGDLSSESTVSRIRTEHFPLTLESARPSHTSQYLCASSEWGGSSRETQYFGPGTRLLVL.

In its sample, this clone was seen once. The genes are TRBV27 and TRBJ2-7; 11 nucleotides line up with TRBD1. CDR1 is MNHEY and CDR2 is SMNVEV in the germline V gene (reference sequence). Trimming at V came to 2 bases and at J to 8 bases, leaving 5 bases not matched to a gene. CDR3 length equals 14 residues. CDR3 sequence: CASSLAGTGGKQYF. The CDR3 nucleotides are TGTGCCAGCAGTTTAGCCGGGACAGGGGGGAAGCAGTACTTC.

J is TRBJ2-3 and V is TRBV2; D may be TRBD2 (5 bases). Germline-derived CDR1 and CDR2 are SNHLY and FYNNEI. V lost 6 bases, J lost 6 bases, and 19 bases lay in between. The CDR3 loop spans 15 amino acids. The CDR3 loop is CASSPGRTPPDTQYF. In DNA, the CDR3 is TGTGCCAGCAGCCCCGGGCGGACTCCGCCGGATACGCAGTATTTT.